This T cell receptor beta chain is drawn from a study of T cells in localized non-small cell lung cancer. TCRdb's copy holds only in-frame clones and misses some; the assay was immunoSEQ multiplex PCR. Found here are roughly 72,000 clones, 80% of them singletons; the top ten hold roughly 9.8%. V was cut by 2 bases and J by 2 bases, with 7 bases left in between. Germline V gives CDR1 SGDLS, CDR2 YYNGEE. This CDR3 has 13 residues. V gene TRBV9 combines with J gene TRBJ1-1; D not resolved. The sample here was peripheral blood, taken before any cancer treatment. The source is a female donor older than 55 with stage I lung adenocarcinoma. CDR3: CASSVASNTEAFF. The CDR3 coding sequence is TGTGCCAGCAGCGTTGCGTCTAACACTGAAGCTTTCTTT.